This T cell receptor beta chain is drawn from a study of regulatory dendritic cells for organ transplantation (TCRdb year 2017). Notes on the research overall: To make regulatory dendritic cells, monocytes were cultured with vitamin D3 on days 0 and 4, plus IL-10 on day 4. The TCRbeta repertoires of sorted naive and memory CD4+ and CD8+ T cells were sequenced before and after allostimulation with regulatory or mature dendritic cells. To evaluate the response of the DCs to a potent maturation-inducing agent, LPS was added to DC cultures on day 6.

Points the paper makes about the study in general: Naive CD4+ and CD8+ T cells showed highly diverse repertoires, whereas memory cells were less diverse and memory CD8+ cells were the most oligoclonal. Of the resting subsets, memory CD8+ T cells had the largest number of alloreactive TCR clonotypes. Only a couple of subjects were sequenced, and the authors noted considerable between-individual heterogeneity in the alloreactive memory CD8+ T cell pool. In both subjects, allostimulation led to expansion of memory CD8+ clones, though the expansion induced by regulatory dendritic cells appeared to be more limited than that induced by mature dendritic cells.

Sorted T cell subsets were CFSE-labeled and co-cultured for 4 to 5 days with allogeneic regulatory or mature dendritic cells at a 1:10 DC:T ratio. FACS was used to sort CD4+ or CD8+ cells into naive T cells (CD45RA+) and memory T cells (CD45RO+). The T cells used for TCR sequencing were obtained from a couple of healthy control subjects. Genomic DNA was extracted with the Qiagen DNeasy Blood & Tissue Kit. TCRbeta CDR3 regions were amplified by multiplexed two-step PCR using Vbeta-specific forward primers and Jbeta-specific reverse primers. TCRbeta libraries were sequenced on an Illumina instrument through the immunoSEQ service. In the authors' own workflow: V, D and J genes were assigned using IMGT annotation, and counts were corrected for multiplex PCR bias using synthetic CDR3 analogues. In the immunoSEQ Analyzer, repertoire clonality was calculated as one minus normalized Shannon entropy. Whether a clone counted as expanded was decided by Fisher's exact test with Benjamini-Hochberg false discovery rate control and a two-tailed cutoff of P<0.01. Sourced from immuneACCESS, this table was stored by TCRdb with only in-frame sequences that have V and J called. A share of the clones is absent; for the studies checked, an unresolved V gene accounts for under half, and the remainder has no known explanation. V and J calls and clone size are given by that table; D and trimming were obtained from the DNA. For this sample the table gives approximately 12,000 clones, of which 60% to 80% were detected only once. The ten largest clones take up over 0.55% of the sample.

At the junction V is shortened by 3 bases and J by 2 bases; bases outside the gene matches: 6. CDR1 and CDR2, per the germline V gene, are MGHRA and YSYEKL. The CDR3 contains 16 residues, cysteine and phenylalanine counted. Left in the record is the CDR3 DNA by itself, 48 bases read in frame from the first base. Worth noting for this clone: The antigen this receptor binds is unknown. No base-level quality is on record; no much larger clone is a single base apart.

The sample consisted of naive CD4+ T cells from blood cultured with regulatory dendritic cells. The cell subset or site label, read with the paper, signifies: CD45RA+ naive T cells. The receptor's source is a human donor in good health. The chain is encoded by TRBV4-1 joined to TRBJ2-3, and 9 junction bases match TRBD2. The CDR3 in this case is CASSQLAGGVTDTQYF. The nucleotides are TGCGCCAGCAGCCAGCTGGCGGGGGGGGTCACAGATACGCAGTATTTT.